The 22 T cell receptor beta chains presented below share a single source sample, sequenced in a study of blood T cells in healthy people across ages. The use of a sample-barcoded 5' primer and a J-beta primer mix characterized a second PCR of about 7 to 12 cycles. MiXCR, run by TCRdb on the 5' RACE reads, gives a single entry per CDR3 protein. Here the sample spans about 780,000 distinct CDR3 sequences, around half being singletons. The source material was blood. These receptor sequences come from an older man in good health.

The chain carries TRBV6-5 and TRBJ1-5, with TRBD1 matching 8 bases. CDR3 size: 15 residues. V shed 7 bases and J 3 bases; nucleotides not matched to a gene: 8. Per the germline V gene, CDR1 is MNHEY and CDR2 is SVGAGI. The CDR3, as DNA: TGTGCCAGCACCTCAGGACAGGGTAACAATCAGCCCCAGCATTTT. This translates into CASTSGQGNNQPQHF.

This clonotype was counted a few times. V usage is TRBV2 and J usage is TRBJ2-1; D unclear. The CDR3 runs 13 residues. With 6 bases removed from V and 8 bases from J, the gap between germline ends came to 14 bases. CDR1 is SNHLY, CDR2 FYNNEI, per germline. CDR3 bases: TGTGCCAGCAGCAACGTCCTGGGCGATGAGCAGTTCTTC. Protein sequence: CASSNVLGDEQFF.

The chain has TRBV7-2 and TRBJ1-5; D is uncertain. Trimming took off 2 bases at V and 0 bases at J, with 8 bases between the two ends. Germline V lookup: CDR1 SGHTA, CDR2 FQGNSA. This CDR3 is 15 amino acids long. The CDR3 coding sequence is TGTGCCAGCAGCTTAACTAGCAATAGCAATCAGCCCCAGCATTTT. Its protein product is CASSLTSNSNQPQHF.

About this clonotype: This clone may be a read error of a much larger clone one base away. CDR3 loop: CASSGTGEDEQYF. The CDR3 DNA follows: TGTGCCAGCAGTGGGACAGGCGAGGACGAGCAGTACTTC. The chain carries TRBV12-3 or TRBV12-4 and TRBJ2-7; 8 positions agree with TRBD1. The CDR3 runs 13 residues. J lost 5 bases, V lost 5 bases, and 5 bases had no gene match.

The J gene is TRBJ2-3, the V gene TRBV4-1; D is unresolved. The CDR3 sequence is 14 residues long. Germline-derived CDR1 and CDR2 are MGHRA and YSYEKL. Trimming stripped 3 bases from V and 2 bases from J, with 9 bases between. CDR3 in amino acids: CASSHRAHTDTQYF. The CDR3 DNA sequence: TGCGCCAGCAGCCATCGAGCACACACAGATACGCAGTATTTT.

The genes are TRBV12-3 or TRBV12-4 and TRBJ2-7; a weak D match, TRBD2 (5 bases). This CDR3 has 17 residues. V lost 3 bases and J lost 0, with 18 bases in between. For the CDR3, the DNA is TGTGCCAGCAGTTTCGTCTGGGAGACGAAAAGCTCCTACGAGCAGTACTTC. Translated: CASSFVWETKSSYEQYF.

On this clonotype itself: A read error is possible here, since a much larger clone lies one base away. The rearrangement links TRBV11-2 to TRBJ2-7; D is ambiguous. Germline V gene data show CDR1 as SGHAT and CDR2 as FQNNGV. The CDR3 runs 14 residues. The V end lost 0 bases, the J end lost 2 bases, and 8 bases lay between the germline ends. CDR3 sequence (DNA): TGTGCCAGCAGCTTAGACGAAAACACCTACGAGCAGTACTTC. Protein: CASSLDENTYEQYF.

This clonotype was seen repeatedly, ten times or more. V is TRBV4-2 and J is TRBJ2-7; no definite D call. CDR1 and CDR2 (germline): LGHNA, YNFKEQ. The CDR3 length is 18 residues. V lost 0 bases and J lost 0, with 18 bases in between. The CDR3 reads CASSQDLVGFQSSYEQYF. CDR3 in DNA: TGTGCCAGCAGCCAAGATCTAGTTGGCTTCCAAAGCTCCTACGAGCAGTACTTC.

V gene TRBV7-6 combines with J gene TRBJ2-4; tentative D call: TRBD2 (6 bases). The J call may not be correct, given that the DNA end is closer to TRBJ2-7. The germline gives CDR1 SGHVS, CDR2 FNYEAQ. The CDR3 has 16 amino acids. CDR3 bases: TGTGCCAGCAGCTCAGGGACGTCGGGACTCGGGTACGAGCAGTACTTC. Its translation: CASSSGTSGLGYEQYF.

V is TRBV3-1 and J is TRBJ2-2, with 8 bases that match TRBD2. Germline trimming cut 9 bases from V and 4 bases from J; bases unmatched to any gene: 4. Germline CDR1 is LGHDT and CDR2 is YNNKEL (reference sequence). The CDR3 is made up of 13 amino acids. CDR3 amino acids: CASAGTSTGELFF. CDR3 nucleotide sequence: TGTGCCAGTGCCGGGACTAGCACCGGGGAGCTGTTTTTT.

The chain has TRBV12-3 or TRBV12-4 and TRBJ2-1; the D is unclear. The CDR3 is made up of 14 amino acids. The V end lost 1 base, the J end lost 4 bases, and 8 bases lay between the germline ends. CDR3 amino acids: CASSLVEGYNEQFF. DNA for the CDR3: TGTGCCAGCAGTTTAGTCGAAGGGTACAATGAGCAGTTCTTC.

The table lists this clonotype with a few counts. CDR3 sequence: CASSPGTRGNEQFF. The DNA for the CDR3 is TGTGCCAGCAGCCCGGGGACGCGCGGGAATGAGCAGTTCTTC. This chain connects TRBV7-2 to TRBJ2-1; D tentatively fits TRBD1 or TRBD2 (5 bases each). CDR3 length: 14 amino acids. V was trimmed by 5 bases and J by 7 bases, leaving 15 bases between them. Germline assignment: CDR1 SGHTA and CDR2 FQGNSA.

The CDR3 DNA reads as TGCAGCAGCCCACTAGCGGGGGATGAGCAGTTCTTC. It yields the protein CSSPLAGDEQFF. The genes are TRBV29-1 and TRBJ2-1, with 11 bases lining up with TRBD2. Losses at the gene ends were 8 bases for V and 8 bases for J; bases not matched to a gene: 5. CDR3 length equals 12 residues. From germline, CDR1 is SQVTM and CDR2 ANQGSEA.

This clonotype occurred a few times. The chain recombines TRBV24-1 with TRBJ2-2; 11 nucleotides align to TRBD2. The CDR3 loop spans 17 amino acids. V shed 3 bases and J 7 bases; nucleotides not matched to a gene: 9. Looked up from germline, CDR1 is KGHDR and CDR2 is SFDVKD. CDR3 region: CATSDPTSGSVDGELFF. Here the CDR3 DNA reads TGTGCCACCAGTGATCCTACTAGCGGGAGCGTCGACGGGGAGCTGTTTTTT.

The rearrangement joins TRBV7-2 to TRBJ1-1; no clear D gene. Germline CDR1 reads SGHTA; CDR2 reads FQGNSA. This CDR3 region has 15 residues. The V and J ends lost 1 base and 5 bases respectively, with 14 bases between them. The CDR3 sequence is CASSLDSQSITEAFF. The DNA for the CDR3 is TGTGCCAGCAGCTTAGACAGCCAATCTATTACTGAAGCTTTCTTT.

This chain joins TRBV3-1 and TRBJ2-5; 9 nucleotides agree with TRBD1. After removal of 3 bases from V and 2 bases from J, the junction contained 1 base not matched to a gene. This CDR3 has 14 amino acids. The germline CDR1 and CDR2 sequences are LGHDT and YNNKEL (reference sequence). The CDR3 loop reads CASSHGTGQETQYF. The DNA for the CDR3 is TGTGCCAGCAGCCACGGGACAGGGCAAGAGACCCAGTACTTC.

This chain links TRBV6-5 with TRBJ2-1; 8 nucleotides match TRBD2. V was clipped by 0 bases and J by 4 bases; unmatched bases: 8. Germline lookup yields CDR1 MNHEY and CDR2 SVGAGI. This CDR3 spans 17 amino acids. The CDR3 spells CASSYSGAAGDYNEQFF. Here the CDR3 DNA reads TGTGCCAGCAGTTACTCAGGCGCAGCGGGGGATTACAATGAGCAGTTCTTC.

This chain connects TRBV6-1 to TRBJ2-7, with 8 bases that match TRBD1. CDR1 is MNHNS, CDR2 SASEGT, per germline. V shed 7 bases and J 4 bases; nucleotides not matched to a gene: 12. This CDR3 comprises 15 residues. Here the CDR3 reads CASITREQGGYEQYF. The CDR3, as DNA: TGTGCCAGCATCACAAGGGAACAGGGGGGTTACGAGCAGTACTTC.

This clonotype was found a few times. The rearrangement links TRBV5-1 to TRBJ1-4, with 8 nucleotides matching TRBD1. The germline gives CDR1 SGHRS, CDR2 YFSETQ. With 3 bases clipped from V and 6 bases from J, the junction kept 7 bases outside the gene matches. The CDR3 consists of 15 residues. The CDR3 nucleotides read TGCGCCAGCAGCTGGGGGACAGGATCGGATGAAAAACTGTTTTTT. Translation gives CASSWGTGSDEKLFF.

For the CDR3, the DNA is TGCGCCAGCAGTGAGTCATTAGCCTACAAGCAGTACTTC. Protein product: CASSESLAYKQYF. This chain uses TRBV10-1 with TRBJ2-5, with no clear D. Trimming pared 0 bases from V and 11 bases from J, leaving 13 bases between. Germline assignment: CDR1 WNHNN and CDR2 SYGVQD (reference sequence). The CDR3 contains 13 residues.

This sequence joins TRBV6-5 and TRBJ2-5, with 10 bases that match TRBD2. The J call is doubtful: the DNA matches TRBJ2-4 better. Germline CDR1 is MNHEY and CDR2 is SVGAGI. CDR3 length equals 18 residues. The CDR3: CASSYGLAGARAKNIQYF. The CDR3 nucleotides are TGTGCCAGCAGTTACGGGCTAGCGGGAGCTCGGGCCAAAAACATTCAGTACTTC.

The chain employs TRBV9 and TRBJ1-1; 7 bases line up with TRBD1. CDR3 length: 17 amino acids. Germline assignment: CDR1 SGDLS and CDR2 YYNGEE. The junction had 12 bases not matched to a gene; V was cut back by 4 bases and J by 0 bases. The CDR3 here is CASSPSNRGGMNTEAFF. The CDR3 DNA is TGTGCCAGCAGCCCCTCCAACAGGGGCGGGATGAACACTGAAGCTTTCTTT.